This TCR beta chain was obtained from a study of OX40 agonist ivuxolimab in advanced cancers. A note on this clone: Its antigen remains unidentified.

Method: immunoSEQ multiplex PCR; TCRdb's copy keeps in-frame clones and lacks some. The sample contains some 72,000 clones, less than 85% of which appear only once. General study points: At doses 0.1 to 3.0 mg/kg, CD4+ and CD8+ clones expanded. Researchers report that CD8+ T cells had, on average, more expanded clones than CD4+. With doses of 0.1-3.0 mg/kg, partial responders showed among the lowest clonal expansion.

If patients had autoimmune disease history or systemic immunosuppression, they were excluded. V was clipped by 2 bases and J by 4 bases; unmatched bases: 15. This CDR3 spans 19 amino acids. The V gene's germline CDR1 is SGHDT and CDR2 YYEEEE. The chain links TRBV5-6 to TRBJ2-3; 11 positions agree with TRBD2. This specimen consisted of CD4+ or CD8+ T cells sorted from blood, obtained in a trial of the OX40 agonist ivuxolimab. This clonotype was sampled from an adult with an advanced solid tumor such as melanoma, head and neck, liver or kidney cancer. CDR3 sequence: CASSFGIPFSGGAADTQYF. For the CDR3, the DNA is TGTGCCAGCAGCTTCGGGATTCCTTTTAGCGGGGGGGCCGCAGATACGCAGTATTTT.